This TCR beta chain is from a study of T cell responses to AZD1222 COVID-19 vaccine. Data came from immunoSEQ multiplex PCR; TCRdb stores just in-frame clones and leaves some out. Of about 260,000 clones in the sample, over 85% are singletons; the top ten hold 0.55%. Regarding the study as a whole: Sampled repertoires all dated from after the peak T cell response. Most donors were white British, females outnumbered males, and clonal diversity was possibly underestimated.

Notes on this clone: Antigen: not known.

The receptor comes from an adult in good health. The specimen comprised peripheral blood, sampled on day 0 of AZD1222 vaccination.

The CDR3 region is CASREGRNTGELFF. The CDR3 nucleotides read TGTGCCAGCAGGGAGGGGAGGAACACCGGGGAGCTGTTTTTT. The J gene is TRBJ2-2, the V gene TRBV7-8, with a possible D match to TRBD2 (6 bases). Germline CDR1 reads SGHVS; CDR2 reads FQNEAQ. The CDR3 has 14 amino acids. V shed 6 bases and J shed 1 base, with 9 bases lying between them.